A selection of T cell receptor beta chains follows, all from one sample in a study of blood T cell repertoires in COVID-19. The protocol was immunoSEQ multiplex PCR, while the TCRdb copy is restricted to in-frame clones and leaves out a portion. Among 300,000 to 400,000 clones listed, around 90% were seen once. What was sequenced was PBMCs or T cells enriched from blood (not recorded which). The source of these receptors is a man in his sixties who had recovered from COVID-19. CDR3s include the opening cysteine and the closing phenylalanine or tryptophan. The D gene is left open where the match is weak. The listing skips clone size in some rows; elsewhere it reads once, few, many or a size class.

d_call | j_call | clone_size | v_call | cdr3_aa | cdr3_nt
TRBD2 | TRBJ2-3 | - | TRBV10-3 | CAISRLAGDGDTQYF | TGTGCCATCAGTCGACTAGCGGGAGATGGAGATACGCAGTATTTT
TRBD2 | TRBJ2-1 | - | TRBV4-1 | CASHPGGSSYNEQFF | TGCGCCAGCCACCCGGGAGGCAGCTCCTACAATGAGCAGTTCTTC
TRBD2 | TRBJ2-1 | - | TRBV3-1/TRBV3-2 | CASSHLAGDNEQFF | TGTGCCAGCAGCCATCTAGCGGGAGACAATGAGCAGTTCTTC
- | TRBJ1-4 | - | TRBV28 | CASSRLNAREKLFF | TGTGCCAGCAGCCGGCTCAACGCTAGAGAAAAACTGTTTTTT
- | TRBJ2-1 | - | TRBV7-6 | CASSLTGDFYNEQFF | TGTGCCAGCAGCCTTACAGGGGACTTCTACAATGAGCAGTTCTTC
TRBD1 | TRBJ1-1 | few | TRBV5-4 | CASSTGTGLNTEAFF | TGTGCCAGCAGTACCGGGACAGGGCTGAACACTGAAGCTTTCTTT
- | TRBJ2-3 | - | TRBV5-5 | CASSLVWAGSTDTQYF | TGTGCCAGCAGCTTGGTGTGGGCGGGAAGCACAGATACGCAGTATTTT
- | TRBJ2-3 | - | TRBV5-1 | CASSLRQLAHTQYF | TGCGCCAGCAGCTTGAGACAGTTGGCACATACGCAGTATTTT
- | TRBJ1-2 | once | TRBV14 | CASSPLEPYSDGYTF | TGTGCCAGCAGCCCCCTCGAGCCCTATAGCGATGGCTACACCTTC
- | TRBJ2-4 | - | TRBV5-6 | CASSLRGVNIQYF | TGTGCCAGCAGCTTAAGGGGCGTTAACATTCAGTACTTC
- | TRBJ1-2 | - | TRBV28 | CASRGGVSGSGYTF | TGTGCCAGCAGAGGAGGGGTATCAGGCTCTGGCTACACCTTC
- | TRBJ2-7 | - | TRBV11-2 | CAIKEGYEQYF | TGTGCCATCAAAGAGGGCTACGAGCAGTACTTC
- | TRBJ1-3 | - | TRBV18 | CASSPYGSGNTIYF | TGTGCCAGCTCACCCTACGGGTCTGGAAACACCATATATTTT
- | TRBJ2-5 | - | TRBV5-6 | CASSSGQIQETQYF | TGTGCCAGCAGCTCGGGACAAATTCAAGAGACCCAGTACTTC
TRBD2 | TRBJ2-5 | once | TRBV7-8 | CASSLRELRQETQYF | TGTGCCAGCAGCTTGCGGGAGTTGCGGCAAGAGACCCAGTACTTC
TRBD2 | TRBJ2-7 | - | TRBV7-6 | CASSRLAGGHYEQYF | TGTGCCAGCAGCCGACTAGCGGGAGGGCACTACGAGCAGTACTTC
- | TRBJ1-2 | - | TRBV28 | CASSPDSYGYTF | TGTGCCAGCAGTCCGGACAGCTATGGCTACACCTTC
- | TRBJ1-4 | - | TRBV7-9 | CASSLTPDRPNEKLFF | TGTGCCAGCAGCTTAACCCCGGACAGACCTAATGAAAAACTGTTTTTT
- | TRBJ2-4 | - | TRBV6-5 | CASSYSAAAGKNIQYF | TGTGCCAGCAGTTACTCGGCTGCGGCAGGGAAAAACATTCAGTACTTC
- | TRBJ1-5 | - | TRBV28 | CASSLFPLRVSNQPQHF | TGTGCCAGCAGTTTATTCCCTCTCAGGGTGAGCAATCAGCCCCAGCATTTT
- | TRBJ2-3 | - | TRBV10-2 | CASSALGGTDTQYF | TGCGCCAGCAGTGCCCTAGGAGGGACAGATACGCAGTATTTT
- | TRBJ2-6 | - | TRBV19 | CASSIDPGAGANVLTF | TGTGCCAGTAGTATAGATCCCGGGGCTGGGGCCAACGTCCTGACTTTC
- | TRBJ1-1 | - | TRBV6-5 | CASRLAGFTEAFF | TGTGCCAGCAGATTAGCAGGGTTCACTGAAGCTTTCTTT
TRBD1 | TRBJ2-5 | - | TRBV7-9 | CASSRGQGEETQYF | TGTGCCAGCAGCAGAGGACAGGGTGAAGAGACCCAGTACTTC
TRBD2 | TRBJ2-1 | few | TRBV5-1 | CASSPARTRGYNEQFF | TGCGCCAGCAGTCCAGCTAGGACTAGGGGATACAATGAGCAGTTCTTC
TRBD1 | TRBJ1-6 | - | TRBV18 | CASTPTGDNSPLHF | TGTGCCAGCACCCCGACAGGGGATAATTCACCCCTCCACTTT
- | TRBJ1-5 | - | TRBV27 | CASSLSGLLGGHSNQPQHF | TGTGCCAGCAGTTTATCCGGTCTATTGGGAGGACATAGCAATCAGCCCCAGCATTTT
TRBD2 | TRBJ2-1 | - | TRBV20-1 | CSASSLDSGAYNEQFF | TGCAGTGCTAGTAGTTTAGACAGCGGGGCCTACAATGAGCAGTTCTTC